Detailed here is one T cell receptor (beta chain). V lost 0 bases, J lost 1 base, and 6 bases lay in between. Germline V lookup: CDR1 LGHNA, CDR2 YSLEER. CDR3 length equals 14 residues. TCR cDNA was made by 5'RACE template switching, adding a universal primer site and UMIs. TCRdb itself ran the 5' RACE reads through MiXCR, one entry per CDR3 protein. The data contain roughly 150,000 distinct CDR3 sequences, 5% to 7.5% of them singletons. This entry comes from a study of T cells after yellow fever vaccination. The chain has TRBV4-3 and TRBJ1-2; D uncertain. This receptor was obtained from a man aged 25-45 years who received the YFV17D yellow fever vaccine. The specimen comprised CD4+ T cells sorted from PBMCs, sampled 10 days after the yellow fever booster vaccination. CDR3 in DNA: TGCGCCAGCAGCCAAGACTCCCTTAACTATGGCTACACCTTC. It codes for CASSQDSLNYGYTF.